This T cell receptor beta chain was recovered during a study of shared clonotypes between healthy human individuals. In the case of this clone: As yet, its antigen is unknown.

The length of the CDR3 is 14 residues. The germline CDR1 and CDR2 sequences are LNHNV and YYDKDF (reference sequence). J was trimmed by 4 bases and V by 5 bases; bases with no gene match: 8. Study-level results: A limitation of the genetic and exposure-history diversity represented arose from few donors.

Clones were sequenced by immunoSEQ multiplex PCR, and TCRdb holds only the in-frame ones, with some missing. There are about 1.1 million clones in the sample; approximately 80% occur only once, and approximately 0.56% lies in the top ten. Source material: memory CD4+ T cells from PBMCs. Subset specified: CD45RA-negative fraction. The sequence came from a man between 18 and 29 years old in good health. Some clones in this sample may be carry-over from other donors' samples. The chain uses TRBV15 and TRBJ2-7; 7 nucleotides match TRBD1. The CDR3 coding sequence is TGTGCCACCAGCGATTACAGGGGTGTATACGAGCAGTACTTC. It specifies CATSDYRGVYEQYF.